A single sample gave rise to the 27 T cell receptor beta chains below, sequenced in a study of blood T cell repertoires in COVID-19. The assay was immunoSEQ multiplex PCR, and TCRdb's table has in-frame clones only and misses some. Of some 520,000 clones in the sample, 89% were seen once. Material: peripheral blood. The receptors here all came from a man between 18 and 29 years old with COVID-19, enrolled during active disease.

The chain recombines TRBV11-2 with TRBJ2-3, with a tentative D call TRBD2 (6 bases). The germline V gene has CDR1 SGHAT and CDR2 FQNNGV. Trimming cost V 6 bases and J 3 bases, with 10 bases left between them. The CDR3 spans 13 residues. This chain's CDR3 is CASRRDLTDTQYF. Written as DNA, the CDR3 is TGTGCCAGCAGGCGGGACTTAACAGATACGCAGTATTTT.

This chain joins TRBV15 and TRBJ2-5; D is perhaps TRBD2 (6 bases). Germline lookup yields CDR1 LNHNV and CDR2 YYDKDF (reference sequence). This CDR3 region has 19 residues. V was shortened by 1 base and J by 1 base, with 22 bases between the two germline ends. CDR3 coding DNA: TGTGCCACCAGCAGAGTGGCGGGCCAGGGAGGTTTGGCCCAAGAGACCCAGTACTTC. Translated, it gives CATSRVAGQGGLAQETQYF.

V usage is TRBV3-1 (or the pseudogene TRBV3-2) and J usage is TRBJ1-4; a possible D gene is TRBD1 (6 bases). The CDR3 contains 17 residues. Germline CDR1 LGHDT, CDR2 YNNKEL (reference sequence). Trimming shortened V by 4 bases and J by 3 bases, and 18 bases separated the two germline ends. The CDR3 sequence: CASSPRQAYTSNEKLFF. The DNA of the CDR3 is TGTGCCAGCAGCCCTCGACAGGCCTACACTTCTAATGAAAAACTGTTTTTT.

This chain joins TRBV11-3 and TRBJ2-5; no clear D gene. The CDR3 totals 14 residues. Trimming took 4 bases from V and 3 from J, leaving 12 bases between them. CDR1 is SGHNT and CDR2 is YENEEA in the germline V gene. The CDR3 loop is CASSSSLNKETQYF. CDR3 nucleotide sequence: TGTGCCAGCAGCTCTTCGCTGAACAAAGAGACCCAGTACTTC.

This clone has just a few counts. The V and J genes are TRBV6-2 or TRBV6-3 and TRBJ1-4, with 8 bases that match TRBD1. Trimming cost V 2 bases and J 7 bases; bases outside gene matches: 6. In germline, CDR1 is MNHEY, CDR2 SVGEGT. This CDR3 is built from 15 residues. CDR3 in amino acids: CASSYPGQGSEKLFF. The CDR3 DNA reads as TGTGCCAGCAGTTACCCTGGACAGGGTAGTGAAAAACTGTTTTTT.

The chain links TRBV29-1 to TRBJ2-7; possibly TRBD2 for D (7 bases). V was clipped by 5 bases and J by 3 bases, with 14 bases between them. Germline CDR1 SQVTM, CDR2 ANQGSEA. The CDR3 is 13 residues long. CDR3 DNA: TGCAGCGTTTTGCGGGGGCTCGACTACGAGCAGTACTTC. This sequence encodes CSVLRGLDYEQYF.

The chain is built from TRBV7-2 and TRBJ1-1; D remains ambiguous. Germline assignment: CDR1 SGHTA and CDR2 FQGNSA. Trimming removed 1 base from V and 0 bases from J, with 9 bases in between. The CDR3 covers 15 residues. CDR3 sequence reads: CASSLVEALNTEAFF. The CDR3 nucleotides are TGTGCCAGCAGCTTAGTGGAGGCTTTGAACACTGAAGCTTTCTTT.

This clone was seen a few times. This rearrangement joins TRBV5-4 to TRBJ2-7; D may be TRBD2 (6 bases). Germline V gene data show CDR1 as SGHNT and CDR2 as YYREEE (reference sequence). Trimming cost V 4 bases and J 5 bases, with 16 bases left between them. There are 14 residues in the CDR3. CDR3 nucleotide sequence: TGTGCCAGCAGCGACACGGGACTCCGGGACGAGCAGTACTTC. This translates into CASSDTGLRDEQYF.

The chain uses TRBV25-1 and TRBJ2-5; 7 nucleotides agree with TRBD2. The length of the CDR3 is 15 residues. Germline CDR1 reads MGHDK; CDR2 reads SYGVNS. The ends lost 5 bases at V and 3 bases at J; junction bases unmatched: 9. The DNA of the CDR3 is TGTGCCAGCAGTCCCGTGCTGGGGGGGAAAGAGACCCAGTACTTC. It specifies CASSPVLGGKETQYF.

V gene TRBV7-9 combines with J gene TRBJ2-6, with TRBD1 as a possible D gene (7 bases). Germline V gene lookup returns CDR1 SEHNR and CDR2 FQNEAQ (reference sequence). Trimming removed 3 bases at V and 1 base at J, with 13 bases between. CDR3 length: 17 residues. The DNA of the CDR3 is TGTGCCAGCAGCTTGGCAGGGGGGATGTCTGGGGCCAACGTCCTGACTTTC. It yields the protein CASSLAGGMSGANVLTF.

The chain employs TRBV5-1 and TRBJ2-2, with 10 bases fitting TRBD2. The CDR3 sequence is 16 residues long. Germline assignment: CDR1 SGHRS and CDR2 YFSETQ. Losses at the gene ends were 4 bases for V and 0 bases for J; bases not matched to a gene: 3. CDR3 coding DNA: TGCGCCAGCAGCATTGGGACTAGCGCGAACACCGGGGAGCTGTTTTTT. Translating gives CASSIGTSANTGELFF.

The CDR3: CASSHGQGLANIEQYF. As DNA, the CDR3 is TGTGCCAGCAGCCATGGCCAAGGACTAGCGAATATAGAGCAGTACTTC. J is TRBJ2-7 and V is TRBV7-2; 9 bases map to TRBD2. Germline-derived CDR1 and CDR2 are SGHTA and FQGNSA. V lost 5 bases to trimming and J lost 7 bases; unmatched junction nucleotides: 15. This CDR3 comprises 16 residues. Full variable domain (missing parts from reference TRBV7-2 and TRBJ2-7): GAGVSQSPSNKVTEKGKDVELRCDPISGHTALYWYRQSLGQGLEFLIYFQGNSAPDKSGLPSDRFSAERTGGSVSTLTIQRTQQEDSAVYLCASSHGQGLANIEQYFGPGTRLTVT.

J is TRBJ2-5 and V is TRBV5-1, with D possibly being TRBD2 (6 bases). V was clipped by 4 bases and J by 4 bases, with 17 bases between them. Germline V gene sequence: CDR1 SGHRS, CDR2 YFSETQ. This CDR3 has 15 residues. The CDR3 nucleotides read TGCGCCAGCAGCCCGGGGGTATCTATGGGAGAGACCCAGTACTTC. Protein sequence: CASSPGVSMGETQYF.

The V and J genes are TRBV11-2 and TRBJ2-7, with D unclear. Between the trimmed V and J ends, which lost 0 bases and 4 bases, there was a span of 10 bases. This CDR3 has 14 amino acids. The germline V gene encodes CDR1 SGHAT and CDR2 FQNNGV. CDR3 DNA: TGTGCCAGCAGCTTAGATCTGACAAGATACGAGCAGTACTTC. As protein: CASSLDLTRYEQYF. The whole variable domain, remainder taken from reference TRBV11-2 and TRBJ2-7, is EAGVAQSPRYKIIEKRQSVAFWCNPISGHATLYWYQQILGQGPKLLIQFQNNGVVDDSQLPKDRFSAERLKGVDSTLKIQPAKLEDSAVYLCASSLDLTRYEQYFGPGTRLTVT.

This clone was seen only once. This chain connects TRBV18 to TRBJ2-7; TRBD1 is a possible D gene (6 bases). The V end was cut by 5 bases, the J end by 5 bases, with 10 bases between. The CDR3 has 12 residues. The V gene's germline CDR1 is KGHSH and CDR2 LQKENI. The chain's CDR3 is CASSTGQNEQYF. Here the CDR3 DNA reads TGTGCCAGCTCAACCGGACAGAACGAGCAGTACTTC.

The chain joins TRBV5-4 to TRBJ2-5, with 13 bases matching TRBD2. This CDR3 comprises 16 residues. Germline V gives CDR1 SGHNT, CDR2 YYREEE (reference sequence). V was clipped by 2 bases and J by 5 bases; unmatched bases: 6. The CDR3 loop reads CASSFTSGRAGETQYF. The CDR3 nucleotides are TGTGCCAGCAGCTTTACTAGCGGGAGGGCCGGGGAGACCCAGTACTTC.

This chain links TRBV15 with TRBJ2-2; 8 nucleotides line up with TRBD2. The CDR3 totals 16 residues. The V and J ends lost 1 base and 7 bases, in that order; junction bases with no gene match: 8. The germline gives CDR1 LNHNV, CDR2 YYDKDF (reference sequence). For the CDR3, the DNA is TGTGCCACCAGCAGAGGGGGGATAGCGGGACACGGGGAGCTGTTTTTT. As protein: CATSRGGIAGHGELFF.

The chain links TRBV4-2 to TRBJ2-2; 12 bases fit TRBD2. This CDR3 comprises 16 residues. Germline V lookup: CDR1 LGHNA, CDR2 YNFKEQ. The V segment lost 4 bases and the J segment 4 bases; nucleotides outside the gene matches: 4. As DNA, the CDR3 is TGTGCCAGCAGCCCCCCTAGCGGGGGGGCCACCGGGGAGCTGTTTTTT. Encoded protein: CASSPPSGGATGELFF.

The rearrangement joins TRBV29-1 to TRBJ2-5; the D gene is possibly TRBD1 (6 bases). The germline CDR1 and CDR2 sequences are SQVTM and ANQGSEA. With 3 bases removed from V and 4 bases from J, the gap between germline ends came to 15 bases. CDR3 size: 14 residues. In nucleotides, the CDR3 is TGCAGCGTTGAGTTGCAGGGGAAGGTAGAGACCCAGTACTTC. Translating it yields CSVELQGKVETQYF.

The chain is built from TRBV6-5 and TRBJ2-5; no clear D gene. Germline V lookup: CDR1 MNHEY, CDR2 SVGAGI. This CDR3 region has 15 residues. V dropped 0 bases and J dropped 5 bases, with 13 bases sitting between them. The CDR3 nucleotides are TGTGCCAGCAGTTACTCGATGAATTGGGCCGAGACCCAGTACTTC. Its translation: CASSYSMNWAETQYF.

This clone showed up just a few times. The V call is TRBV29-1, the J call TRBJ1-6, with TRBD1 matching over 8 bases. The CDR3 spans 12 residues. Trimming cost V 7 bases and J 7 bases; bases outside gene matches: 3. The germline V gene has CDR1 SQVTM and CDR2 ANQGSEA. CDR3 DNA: TGCAGCGCCCGGACAGGGAATTCACCCCTCCACTTT. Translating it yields CSARTGNSPLHF.

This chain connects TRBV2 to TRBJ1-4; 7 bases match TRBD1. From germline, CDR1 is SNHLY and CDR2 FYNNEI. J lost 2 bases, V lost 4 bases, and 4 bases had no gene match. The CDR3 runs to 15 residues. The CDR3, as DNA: TGTGCCAGCAGTGCTACAGGGGTGACTAATGAAAAACTGTTTTTT. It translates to CASSATGVTNEKLFF.

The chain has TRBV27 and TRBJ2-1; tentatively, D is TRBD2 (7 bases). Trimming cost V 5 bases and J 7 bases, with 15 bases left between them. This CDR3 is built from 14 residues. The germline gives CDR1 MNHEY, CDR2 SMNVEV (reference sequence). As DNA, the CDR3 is TGTGCCAGCAGTCCGGGGGGCTCCTTTAATGAGCAGTTCTTC. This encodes CASSPGGSFNEQFF.

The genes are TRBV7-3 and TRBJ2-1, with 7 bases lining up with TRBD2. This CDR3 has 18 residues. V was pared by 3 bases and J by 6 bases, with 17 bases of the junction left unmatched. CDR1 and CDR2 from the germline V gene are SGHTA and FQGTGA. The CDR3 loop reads CASSFQGAGLADFNEQFF. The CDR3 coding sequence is TGTGCCAGCAGCTTTCAAGGAGCGGGGCTAGCCGATTTCAATGAGCAGTTCTTC.

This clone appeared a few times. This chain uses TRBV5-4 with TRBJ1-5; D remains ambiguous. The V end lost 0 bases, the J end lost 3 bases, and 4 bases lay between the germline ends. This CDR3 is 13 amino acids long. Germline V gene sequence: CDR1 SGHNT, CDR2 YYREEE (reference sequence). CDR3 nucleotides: TGTGCCAGCAGCTTGGCCCTCAATCAGCCCCAGCATTTT. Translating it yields CASSLALNQPQHF.

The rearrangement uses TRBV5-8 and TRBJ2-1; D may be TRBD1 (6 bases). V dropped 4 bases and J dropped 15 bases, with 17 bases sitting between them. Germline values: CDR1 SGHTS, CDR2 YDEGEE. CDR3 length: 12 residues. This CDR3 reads CASSPAPGHWFF. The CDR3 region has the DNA TGTGCCAGCAGCCCCGCCCCGGGACACTGGTTCTTC.

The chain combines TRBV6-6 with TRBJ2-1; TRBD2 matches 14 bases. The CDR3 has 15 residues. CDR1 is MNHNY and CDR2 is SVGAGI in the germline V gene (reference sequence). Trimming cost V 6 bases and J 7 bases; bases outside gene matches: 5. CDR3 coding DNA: TGTGCCAGCAGCCGACTAGCGGGAGGGCATAATGAGCAGTTCTTC. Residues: CASSRLAGGHNEQFF.